The 3 T cell receptor beta chains below all came from one sample that was sequenced in a study of post-analysis software for immune sequencing data (dated by TCRdb to between 2014 and 2016). Here is what the overall study found, with its caveats: Significantly higher frequencies in patients than in controls were found for a handful of TRBV segments, including TRBV5-6, TRBV5-1 and TRBV20-1.

Receptors were amplified or captured by PCR. TCRdb records Illumina HiSeq 2500 as the sequencer. To reduce PCR and sequencing biases, unique molecular identifiers were incorporated into the TCR beta cDNA libraries. The raw public data were reprocessed by TCRdb itself: fastp quality trimming at Q25, MiXCR clonotype calling, in-frame beta chains only. One record per CDR3 amino acid sequence lists the most common genes and DNA. The sample table holds approximately 730,000 distinct CDR3 sequences, of which about 27% were seen once. The ten largest clones represent around 0.56% of the sample. These receptors are not linked to any known antigen. The sequenced sample was blood. The source is a girl aged 10 to 17 with multiple sclerosis.

The chain joins TRBV24-1 to TRBJ1-5, with a possible D match to TRBD1 (5 bases). The germline gives CDR1 KGHDR, CDR2 SFDVKD. The V end lost 6 bases, the J end lost 0 bases, and 17 bases lay between the germline ends. This CDR3 spans 17 amino acids. Here the CDR3 reads CATSLGAFFGSNQPQHF. The CDR3 DNA reads TGTGCCACCAGTTTAGGGGCATTTTTTGGTAGCAATCAGCCCCAGCATTTT.

This clonotype was counted between two and nine times. The gene calls are TRBV25-1 and TRBJ2-5; 8 bases are a match to TRBD1. Trimming cost V 4 bases and J 5 bases; bases outside gene matches: 12. This CDR3 contains 16 residues. Germline values: CDR1 MGHDK, CDR2 SYGVNS. CDR3 sequence: CASSATRGQGSETQYF. CDR3 nucleotide sequence: TGTGCCAGCAGTGCCACAAGAGGACAGGGTAGTGAGACCCAGTACTTC.

This clonotype was detected only a few times. The V gene is TRBV29-1, the J gene TRBJ2-5; D not resolved. Germline CDR1 SQVTM, CDR2 ANQGSEA. V gave up 3 bases and J gave up 5 bases, with 13 bases separating them. CDR3 length: 13 residues. As DNA, the CDR3 is TGCAGCGTTGAGGGCAGGTGGTGGGAGACCCAGTACTTC. Translated: CSVEGRWWETQYF.